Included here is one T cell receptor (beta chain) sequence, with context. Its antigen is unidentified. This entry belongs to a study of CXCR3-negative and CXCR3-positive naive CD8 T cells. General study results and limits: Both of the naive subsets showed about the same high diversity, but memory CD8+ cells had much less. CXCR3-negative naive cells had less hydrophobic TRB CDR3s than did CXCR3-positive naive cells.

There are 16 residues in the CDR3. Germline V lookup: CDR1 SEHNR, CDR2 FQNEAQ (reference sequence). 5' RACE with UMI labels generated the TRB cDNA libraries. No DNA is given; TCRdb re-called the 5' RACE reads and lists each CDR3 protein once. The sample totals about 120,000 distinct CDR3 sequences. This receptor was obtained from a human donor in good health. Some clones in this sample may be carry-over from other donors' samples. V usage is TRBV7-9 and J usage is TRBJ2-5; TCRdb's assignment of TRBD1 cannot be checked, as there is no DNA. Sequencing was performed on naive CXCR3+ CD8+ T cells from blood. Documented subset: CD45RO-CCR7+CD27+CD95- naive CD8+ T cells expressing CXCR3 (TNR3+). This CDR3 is CASSFWGQEKQETQYF.